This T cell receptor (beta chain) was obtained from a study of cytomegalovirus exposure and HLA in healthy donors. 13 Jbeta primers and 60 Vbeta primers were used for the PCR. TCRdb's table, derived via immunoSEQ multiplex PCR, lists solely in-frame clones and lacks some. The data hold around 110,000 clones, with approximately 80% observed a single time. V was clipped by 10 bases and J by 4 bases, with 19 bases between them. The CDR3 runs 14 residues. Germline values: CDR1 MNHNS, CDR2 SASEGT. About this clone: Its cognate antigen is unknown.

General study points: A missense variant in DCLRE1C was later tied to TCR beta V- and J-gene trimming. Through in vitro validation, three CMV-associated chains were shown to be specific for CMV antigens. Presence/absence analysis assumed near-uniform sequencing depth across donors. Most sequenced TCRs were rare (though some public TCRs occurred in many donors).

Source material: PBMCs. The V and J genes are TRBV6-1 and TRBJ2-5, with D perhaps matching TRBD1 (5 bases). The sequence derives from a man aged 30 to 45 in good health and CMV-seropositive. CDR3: CATAVGGARETQYF. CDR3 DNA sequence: TGTGCCACAGCAGTGGGTGGGGCTCGAGAGACCCAGTACTTC.